A selection of T cell receptor beta chains follows, all from one sample in a study of blood T cell repertoires in COVID-19. Using immunoSEQ multiplex PCR, the repertoire was profiled, and TCRdb retains in-frame clones only, with some absent. This sample has 50,000 or so clones, with roughly 90% found just once. Sequenced sample: peripheral blood. The receptors come from a human donor in a cohort sampled during active COVID-19. Each CDR3 is given with its conserved first and last residue. The D gene is left open where the match is weak. Not every row has a clone size; where given, it reads once, few, many or a size class.

D gene: TRBD1; V gene: TRBV19; J gene: TRBJ1-2; clone size: NA; CDR3 length: 15; CDR3 protein: CASSMGQAGNYGYTF; CDR3 DNA: TGTGCCAGTAGTATGGGACAGGCTGGCAACTATGGCTACACCTTC
D gene: TRBD2; V gene: TRBV2; J gene: TRBJ2-3; clone size: NA; CDR3 length: 15; CDR3 protein: CASYISGRALDTQYF; CDR3 DNA: TGTGCCAGCTATATTAGCGGGAGGGCCTTAGATACGCAGTATTTT
D gene: TRBD2; V gene: TRBV19; J gene: TRBJ2-5; clone size: once; CDR3 length: 15; CDR3 protein: CASSHRTRQQETQYF; CDR3 DNA: TGTGCCAGTAGTCACCGGACTAGACAACAAGAGACCCAGTACTTC
D gene: NA; V gene: TRBV12-3/TRBV12-4; J gene: TRBJ2-7; clone size: NA; CDR3 length: 12; CDR3 protein: CASSPDSQLQYF; CDR3 DNA: TGTGCCAGCAGCCCAGACAGCCAACTTCAGTACTTC
D gene: TRBD1; V gene: TRBV9; J gene: TRBJ1-2; clone size: NA; CDR3 length: 15; CDR3 protein: CASSPARGLGYGYTF; CDR3 DNA: TGTGCCAGCAGCCCCGCCAGGGGGCTCGGCTATGGCTACACCTTC
D gene: NA; V gene: TRBV21-1; J gene: TRBJ2-6; clone size: NA; CDR3 length: 16; CDR3 protein: CASSKAPLSGANVLTF; CDR3 DNA: TGTGCCAGCAGCAAAGCGCCACTCTCTGGGGCCAACGTCCTGACTTTC
D gene: NA; V gene: TRBV3-1/TRBV3-2; J gene: TRBJ1-6; clone size: NA; CDR3 length: 16; CDR3 protein: CASSQSGTPSNSPLHF; CDR3 DNA: TGTGCCAGCAGCCAGTCCGGGACACCCTCTAATTCACCCCTCCACTTT
D gene: TRBD2; V gene: TRBV27; J gene: TRBJ2-7; clone size: NA; CDR3 length: 19; CDR3 protein: CASSTPGTSGRAHQYEQYF; CDR3 DNA: TGTGCCAGCAGTACCCCCGGGACTAGCGGGAGGGCCCATCAGTACGAGCAGTACTTC
D gene: NA; V gene: TRBV27; J gene: TRBJ1-1; clone size: few; CDR3 length: 14; CDR3 protein: CASSLRTKRGEAFF; CDR3 DNA: TGTGCCAGCAGTTTACGGACTAAGAGGGGTGAAGCTTTCTTT
D gene: NA; V gene: TRBV3-1/TRBV3-2; J gene: TRBJ2-7; clone size: few; CDR3 length: 16; CDR3 protein: CASSQDRKGPSYEQYF; CDR3 DNA: TGTGCCAGCAGCCAAGATAGGAAGGGGCCATCCTACGAGCAGTACTTC
D gene: NA; V gene: TRBV12-5; J gene: TRBJ2-2; clone size: NA; CDR3 length: 15; CDR3 protein: CASGLLGGWTGELFF; CDR3 DNA: TGTGCTAGTGGTTTGTTGGGGGGTTGGACCGGGGAGCTGTTTTTT
D gene: NA; V gene: TRBV7-8; J gene: TRBJ1-1; clone size: NA; CDR3 length: 12; CDR3 protein: CASSEFRELAFF; CDR3 DNA: TGTGCCAGCAGCGAGTTCCGGGAATTGGCTTTCTTT
D gene: NA; V gene: TRBV10-3; J gene: TRBJ1-3; clone size: NA; CDR3 length: 12; CDR3 protein: CAIRSSGNTIYF; CDR3 DNA: TGTGCCATCAGGAGCTCTGGAAACACCATATATTTT
D gene: NA; V gene: TRBV6-5; J gene: TRBJ1-3; clone size: NA; CDR3 length: 13; CDR3 protein: CASSLAGRDTIYF; CDR3 DNA: TGTGCCAGCAGTCTTGCAGGGAGGGACACCATATATTTT
D gene: TRBD1; V gene: TRBV28; J gene: TRBJ2-3; clone size: NA; CDR3 length: 16; CDR3 protein: CASSPGTGRSTDTQYF; CDR3 DNA: TGTGCCAGCAGCCCCGGGACAGGGAGGAGCACAGATACGCAGTATTTT
D gene: TRBD2; V gene: TRBV28; J gene: TRBJ2-7; clone size: NA; CDR3 length: 14; CDR3 protein: CASKMTSGTYEQYF; CDR3 DNA: TGTGCCAGCAAGATGACTAGCGGGACCTACGAGCAGTACTTC
D gene: TRBD2; V gene: TRBV6-2/TRBV6-3; J gene: TRBJ2-3; clone size: NA; CDR3 length: 15; CDR3 protein: CASSGLAGSTDTQYF; CDR3 DNA: TGTGCCAGCAGCGGACTAGCGGGGAGCACAGATACGCAGTATTTT